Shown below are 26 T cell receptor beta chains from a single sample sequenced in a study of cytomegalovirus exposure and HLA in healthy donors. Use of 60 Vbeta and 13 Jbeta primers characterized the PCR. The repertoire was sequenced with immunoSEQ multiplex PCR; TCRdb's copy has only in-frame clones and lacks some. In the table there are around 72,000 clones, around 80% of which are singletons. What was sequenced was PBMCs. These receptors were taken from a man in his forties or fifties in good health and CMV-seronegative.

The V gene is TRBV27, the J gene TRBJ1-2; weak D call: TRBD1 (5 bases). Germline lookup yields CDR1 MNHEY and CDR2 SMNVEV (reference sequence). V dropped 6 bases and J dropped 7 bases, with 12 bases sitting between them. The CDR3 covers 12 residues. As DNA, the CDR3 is TGTGCCAGCAGCTCGGGCCAGGGTGGCTACACCTTC. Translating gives CASSSGQGGYTF.

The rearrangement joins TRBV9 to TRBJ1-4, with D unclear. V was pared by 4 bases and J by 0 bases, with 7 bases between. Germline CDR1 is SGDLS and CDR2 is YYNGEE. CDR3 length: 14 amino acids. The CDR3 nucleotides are TGTGCCAGCAGCCCACAGACAACTAATGAAAAACTGTTTTTT. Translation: CASSPQTTNEKLFF.

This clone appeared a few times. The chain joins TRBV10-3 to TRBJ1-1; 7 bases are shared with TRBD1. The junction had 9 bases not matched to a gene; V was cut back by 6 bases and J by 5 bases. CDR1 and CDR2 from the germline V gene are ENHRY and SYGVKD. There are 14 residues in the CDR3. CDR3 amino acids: CAIRKTGMGTEAFF. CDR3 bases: TGTGCCATCAGAAAGACAGGGATGGGAACTGAAGCTTTCTTT.

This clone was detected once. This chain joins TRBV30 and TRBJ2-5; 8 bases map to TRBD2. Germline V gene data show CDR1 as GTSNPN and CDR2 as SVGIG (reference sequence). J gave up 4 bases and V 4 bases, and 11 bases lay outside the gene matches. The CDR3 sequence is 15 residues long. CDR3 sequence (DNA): TGTGCCTGGACCAAAGCGGGAGTAGTAGGAGAGACCCAGTACTTC. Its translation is CAWTKAGVVGETQYF.

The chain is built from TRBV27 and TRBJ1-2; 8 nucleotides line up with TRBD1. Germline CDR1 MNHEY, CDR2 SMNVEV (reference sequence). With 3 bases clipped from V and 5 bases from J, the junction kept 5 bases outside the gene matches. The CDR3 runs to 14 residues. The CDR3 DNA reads TGTGCCAGCAGTTTTCGGGACAGGAGTTATGGCTACACCTTC. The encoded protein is CASSFRDRSYGYTF.

The CDR3 DNA is TGTGCCAGCAGCTTGACGGCGGCCGGGGAGCTGTTTTTT. It encodes CASSLTAAGELFF. The gene calls are TRBV5-6 and TRBJ2-2; no clear D gene. Germline lookup yields CDR1 SGHDT and CDR2 YYEEEE. The CDR3 totals 13 residues. The V end lost 1 base, the J end lost 6 bases, and 7 bases lay between the germline ends.

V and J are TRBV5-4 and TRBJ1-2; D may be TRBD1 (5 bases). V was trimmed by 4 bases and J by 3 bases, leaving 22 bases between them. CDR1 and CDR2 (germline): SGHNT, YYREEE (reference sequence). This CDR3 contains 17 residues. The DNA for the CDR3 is TGTGCCAGCAGCCCGACCAACAACCGCGGGGGAGACTATGGCTACACCTTC. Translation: CASSPTNNRGGDYGYTF.

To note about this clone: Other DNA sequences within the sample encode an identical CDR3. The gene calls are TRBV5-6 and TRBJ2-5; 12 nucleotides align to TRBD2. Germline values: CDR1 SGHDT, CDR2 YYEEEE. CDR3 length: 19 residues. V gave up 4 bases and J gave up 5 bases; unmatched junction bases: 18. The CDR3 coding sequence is TGTGCCAGCAGCCTACGATCCCAACCGGGACTAGCGGGCCAGGAGACCCAGTACTTC. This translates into CASSLRSQPGLAGQETQYF.

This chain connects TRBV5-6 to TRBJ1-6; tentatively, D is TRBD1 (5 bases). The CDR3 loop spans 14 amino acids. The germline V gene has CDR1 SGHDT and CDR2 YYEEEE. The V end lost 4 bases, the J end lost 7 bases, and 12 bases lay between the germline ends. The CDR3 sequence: CASSRREVNSPLHF. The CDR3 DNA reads TGTGCCAGCAGCCGCAGGGAGGTCAATTCACCCCTCCACTTT.

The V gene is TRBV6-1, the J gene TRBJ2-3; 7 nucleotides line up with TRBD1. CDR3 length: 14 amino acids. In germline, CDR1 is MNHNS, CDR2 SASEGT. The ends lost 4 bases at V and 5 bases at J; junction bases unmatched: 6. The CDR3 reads CASSVRDSEDTQYF. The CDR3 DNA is TGTGCCAGCAGTGTCCGGGACAGTGAAGATACGCAGTATTTT.

The CDR3 nucleotides are TGTGCCAGCAGTTTATCGCCAGGGTTAAATTCACCCCTCCACTTT. Translated, it gives CASSLSPGLNSPLHF. The chain uses TRBV27 and TRBJ1-6; tentative D call: TRBD1 (5 bases). This CDR3 contains 15 residues. Germline lookup yields CDR1 MNHEY and CDR2 SMNVEV (reference sequence). V shed 0 bases and J shed 7 bases, with 10 bases lying between them.

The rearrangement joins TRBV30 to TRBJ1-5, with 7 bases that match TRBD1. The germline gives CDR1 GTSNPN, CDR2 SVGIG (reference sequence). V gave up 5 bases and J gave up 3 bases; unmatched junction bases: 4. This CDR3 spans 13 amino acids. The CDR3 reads CAWGQEFNQPQHF. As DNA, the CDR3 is TGTGCCTGGGGACAGGAATTCAATCAGCCCCAGCATTTT.

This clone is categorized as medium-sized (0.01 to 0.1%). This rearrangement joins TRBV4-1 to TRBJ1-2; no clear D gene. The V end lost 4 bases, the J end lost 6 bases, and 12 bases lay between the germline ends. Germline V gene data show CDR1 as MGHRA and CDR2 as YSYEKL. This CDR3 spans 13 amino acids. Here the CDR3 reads CASSPEGGDGYTF. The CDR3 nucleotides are TGCGCCAGCAGCCCTGAGGGAGGTGATGGCTACACCTTC.

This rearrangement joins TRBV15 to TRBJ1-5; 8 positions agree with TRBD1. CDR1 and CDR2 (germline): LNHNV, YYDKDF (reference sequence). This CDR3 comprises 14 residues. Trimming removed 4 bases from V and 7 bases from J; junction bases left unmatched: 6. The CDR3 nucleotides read TGTGCCACCAGCACACAGGGGGATCGACAGCCCCAGCATTTT. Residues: CATSTQGDRQPQHF.

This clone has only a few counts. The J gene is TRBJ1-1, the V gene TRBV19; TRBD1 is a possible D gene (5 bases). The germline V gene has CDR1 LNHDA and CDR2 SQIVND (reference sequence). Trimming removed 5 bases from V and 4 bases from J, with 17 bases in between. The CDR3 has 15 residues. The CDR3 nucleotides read TGTGCCAGTAGTCCGCGTCTGAGCGGGGGCACTGAAGCTTTCTTT. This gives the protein CASSPRLSGGTEAFF.

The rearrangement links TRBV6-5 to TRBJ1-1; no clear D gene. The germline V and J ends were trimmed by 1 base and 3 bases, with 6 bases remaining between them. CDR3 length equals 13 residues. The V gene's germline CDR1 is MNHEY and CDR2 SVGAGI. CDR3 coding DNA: TGTGCCAGCAGTTACTTCCGAGACACTGAAGCTTTCTTT. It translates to CASSYFRDTEAFF.

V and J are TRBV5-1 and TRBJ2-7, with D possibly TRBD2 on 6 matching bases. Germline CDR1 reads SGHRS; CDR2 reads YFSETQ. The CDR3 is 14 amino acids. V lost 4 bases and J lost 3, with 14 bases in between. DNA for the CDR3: TGCGCCAGCAGCCGCTCGGGACTCAGCTACGAGCAGTACTTC. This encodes CASSRSGLSYEQYF. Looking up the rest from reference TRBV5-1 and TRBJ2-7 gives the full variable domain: KAGVTQTPRYLIKTRGQQVTLSCSPISGHRSVSWYQQTPGQGLQFLFEYFSETQRNKGNFPGRFSGRQFSNSRSEMNVSTLELGDSALYLCASSRSGLSYEQYFGPGTRLTVT.

The CDR3 sequence is CAWSVWGGNEQFF. The CDR3 nucleotides are TGTGCCTGGAGTGTGTGGGGGGGCAATGAGCAGTTCTTC. The V call is TRBV30, the J call TRBJ2-1; 7 nucleotides line up with TRBD2. Unmatched junction bases numbered 2, after V lost 0 bases and J lost 6 bases. The CDR3 is made up of 13 amino acids. Germline loops: CDR1 GTSNPN, CDR2 SVGIG (reference sequence).

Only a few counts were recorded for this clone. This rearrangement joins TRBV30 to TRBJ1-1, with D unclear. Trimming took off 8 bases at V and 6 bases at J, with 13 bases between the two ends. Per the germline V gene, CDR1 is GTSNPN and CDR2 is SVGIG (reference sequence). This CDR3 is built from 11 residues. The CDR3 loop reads CAQTRTPEAFF. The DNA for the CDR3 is TGTGCCCAAACTAGGACCCCTGAAGCTTTCTTT.

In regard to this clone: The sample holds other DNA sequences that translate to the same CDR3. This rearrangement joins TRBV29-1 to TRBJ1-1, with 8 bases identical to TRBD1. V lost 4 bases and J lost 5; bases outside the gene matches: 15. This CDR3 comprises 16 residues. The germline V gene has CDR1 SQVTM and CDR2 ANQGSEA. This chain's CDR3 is CSVVGGYDRGYTEAFF. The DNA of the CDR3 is TGCAGCGTTGTTGGGGGTTATGACAGGGGCTATACTGAAGCTTTCTTT.

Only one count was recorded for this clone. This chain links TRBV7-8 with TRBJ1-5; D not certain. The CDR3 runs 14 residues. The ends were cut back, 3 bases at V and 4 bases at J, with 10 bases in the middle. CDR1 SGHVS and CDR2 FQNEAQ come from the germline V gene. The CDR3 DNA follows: TGTGCCAGCAGCTTGGAGCGGGTTAATCAGCCCCAGCATTTT. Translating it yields CASSLERVNQPQHF.

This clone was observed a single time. CDR3 sequence: CASSVWEVAYEQYF. DNA of the CDR3: TGTGCCAGCAGCGTTTGGGAGGTCGCCTACGAGCAGTACTTC. The rearrangement joins TRBV5-4 to TRBJ2-7, with D possibly being TRBD2 (6 bases). The CDR3 loop spans 14 amino acids. V gave up 4 bases and J gave up 2 bases, with 13 bases separating them. Germline V gene lookup returns CDR1 SGHNT and CDR2 YYREEE (reference sequence).

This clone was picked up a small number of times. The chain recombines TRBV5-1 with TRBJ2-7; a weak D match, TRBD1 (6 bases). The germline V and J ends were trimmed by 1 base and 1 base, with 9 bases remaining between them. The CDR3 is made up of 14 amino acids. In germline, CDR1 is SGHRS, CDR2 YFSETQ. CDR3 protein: CASSLRDKSYEQYF. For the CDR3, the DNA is TGCGCCAGCAGCTTGAGGGACAAGTCCTACGAGCAGTACTTC.

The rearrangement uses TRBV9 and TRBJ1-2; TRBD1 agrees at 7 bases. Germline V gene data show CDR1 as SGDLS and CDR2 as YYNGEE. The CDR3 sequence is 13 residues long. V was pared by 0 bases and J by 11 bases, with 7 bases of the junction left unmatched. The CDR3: CASSVAPTGLYTF. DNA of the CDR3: TGTGCCAGCAGCGTAGCTCCGACAGGGCTTTACACCTTC. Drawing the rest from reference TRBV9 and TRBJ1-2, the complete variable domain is DSGVTQTPKHLITATGQRVTLRCSPRSGDLSVYWYQQSLDQGLQFLIQYYNGEERAKGNILERFSAQQFPDLHSELNLSSLELGDSALYFCASSVAPTGLYTFGSGTRLTVV.

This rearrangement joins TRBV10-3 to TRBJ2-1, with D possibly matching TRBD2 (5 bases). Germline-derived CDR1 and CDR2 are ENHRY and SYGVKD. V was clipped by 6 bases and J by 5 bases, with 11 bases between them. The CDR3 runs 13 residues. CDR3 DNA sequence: TGTGCCATCAGGGAGATCGGGGACAATGAGCAGTTCTTC. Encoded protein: CAIREIGDNEQFF.

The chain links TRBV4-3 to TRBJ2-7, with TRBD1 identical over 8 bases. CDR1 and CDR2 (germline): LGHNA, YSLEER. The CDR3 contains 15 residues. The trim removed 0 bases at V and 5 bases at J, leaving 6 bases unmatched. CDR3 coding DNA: TGCGCCAGCAGCCAAGACAGACAGGGGCCCGACGAGCAGTACTTC. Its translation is CASSQDRQGPDEQYF.